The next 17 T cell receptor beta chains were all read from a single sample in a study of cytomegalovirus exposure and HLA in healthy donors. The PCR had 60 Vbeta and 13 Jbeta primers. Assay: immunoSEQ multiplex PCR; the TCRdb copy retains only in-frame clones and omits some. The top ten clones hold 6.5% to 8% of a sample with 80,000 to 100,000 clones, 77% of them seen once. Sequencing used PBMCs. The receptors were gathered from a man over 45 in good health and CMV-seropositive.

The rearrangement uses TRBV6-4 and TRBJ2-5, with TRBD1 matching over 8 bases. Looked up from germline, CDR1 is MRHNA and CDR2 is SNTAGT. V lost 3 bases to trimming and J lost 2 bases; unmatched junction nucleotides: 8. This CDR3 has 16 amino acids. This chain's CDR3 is CASSEVRTGCQETQYF. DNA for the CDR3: TGTGCCAGCAGTGAGGTCCGGACAGGGTGTCAAGAGACCCAGTACTTC.

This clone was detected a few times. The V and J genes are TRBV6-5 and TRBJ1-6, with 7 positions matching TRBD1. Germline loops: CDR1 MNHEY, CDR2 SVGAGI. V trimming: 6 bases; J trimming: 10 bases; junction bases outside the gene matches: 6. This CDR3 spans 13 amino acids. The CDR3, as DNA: TGTGCCAGCAGCGGGACAGTCTCCTCACCCCTCCACTTT. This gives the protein CASSGTVSSPLHF.

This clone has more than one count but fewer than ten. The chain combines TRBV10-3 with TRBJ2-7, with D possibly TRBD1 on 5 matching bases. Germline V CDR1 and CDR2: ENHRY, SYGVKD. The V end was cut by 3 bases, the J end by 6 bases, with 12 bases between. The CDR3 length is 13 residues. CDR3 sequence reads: CAISDFQGSEQYF. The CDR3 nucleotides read TGTGCCATCAGTGATTTTCAGGGTTCCGAGCAGTACTTC.

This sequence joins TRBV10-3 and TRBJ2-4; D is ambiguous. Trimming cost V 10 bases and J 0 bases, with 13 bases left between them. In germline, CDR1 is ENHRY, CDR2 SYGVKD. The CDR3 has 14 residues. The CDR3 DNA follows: TGTGCCACCGCTGACTCCCAAGCCAAAAACATTCAGTACTTC. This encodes CATADSQAKNIQYF.

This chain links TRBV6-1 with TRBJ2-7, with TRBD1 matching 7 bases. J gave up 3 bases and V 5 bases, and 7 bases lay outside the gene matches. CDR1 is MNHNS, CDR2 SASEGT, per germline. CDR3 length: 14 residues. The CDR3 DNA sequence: TGTGCCAGCAGTTCTACAGGGGTCCACTACGAGCAGTACTTC. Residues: CASSSTGVHYEQYF.

CDR3 loop: CATGQGNEQYF. The CDR3 coding sequence is TGTGCTACCGGCCAGGGGAACGAGCAGTACTTC. The chain uses TRBV7-6 and TRBJ2-7, with D possibly matching TRBD1 (6 bases). Germline CDR1 and CDR2: SGHVS and FNYEAQ. This CDR3 spans 11 amino acids.

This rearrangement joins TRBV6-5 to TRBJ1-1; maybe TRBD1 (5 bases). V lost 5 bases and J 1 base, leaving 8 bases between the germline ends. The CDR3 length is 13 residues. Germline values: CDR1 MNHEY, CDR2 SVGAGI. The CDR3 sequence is CASSLGQNTEAFF. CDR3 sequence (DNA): TGTGCCAGCAGTCTAGGACAGAACACTGAAGCTTTCTTT.

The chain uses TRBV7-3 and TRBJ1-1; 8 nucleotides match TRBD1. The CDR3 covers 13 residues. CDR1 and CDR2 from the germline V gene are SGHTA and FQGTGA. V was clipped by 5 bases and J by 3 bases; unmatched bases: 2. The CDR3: CASSQTGDTEAFF. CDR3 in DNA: TGTGCCAGCAGCCAGACAGGGGACACTGAAGCTTTCTTT.

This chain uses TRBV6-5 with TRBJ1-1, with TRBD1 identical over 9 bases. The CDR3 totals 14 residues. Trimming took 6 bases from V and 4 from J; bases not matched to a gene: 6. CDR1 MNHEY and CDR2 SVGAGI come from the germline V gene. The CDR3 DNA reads TGTGCCAGCAGCTACAGGGGGCTCGGCACTGAAGCTTTCTTT. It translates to CASSYRGLGTEAFF.

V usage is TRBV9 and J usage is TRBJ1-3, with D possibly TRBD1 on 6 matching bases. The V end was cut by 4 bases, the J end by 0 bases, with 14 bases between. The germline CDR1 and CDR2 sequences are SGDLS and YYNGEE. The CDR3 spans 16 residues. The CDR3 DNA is TGTGCCAGCAGCACTTGGGACACTAGCTCTGGAAACACCATATATTTT. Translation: CASSTWDTSSGNTIYF. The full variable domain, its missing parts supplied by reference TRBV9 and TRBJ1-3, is DSGVTQTPKHLITATGQRVTLRCSPRSGDLSVYWYQQSLDQGLQFLIQYYNGEERAKGNILERFSAQQFPDLHSELNLSSLELGDSALYFCASSTWDTSSGNTIYFGEGSWLTVV.

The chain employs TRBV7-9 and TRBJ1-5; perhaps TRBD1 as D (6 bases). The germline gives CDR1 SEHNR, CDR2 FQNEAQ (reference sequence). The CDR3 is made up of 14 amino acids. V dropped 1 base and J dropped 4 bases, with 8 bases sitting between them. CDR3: CASSLGDINQPQHF. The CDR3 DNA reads TGTGCCAGCAGCTTAGGGGACATTAATCAGCCCCAGCATTTT.

The CDR3 region is CASSPSGGAFNEQFF. CDR3 DNA sequence: TGTGCCAGCTCACCCTCCGGGGGGGCCTTCAATGAGCAGTTCTTC. The chain combines TRBV18 with TRBJ2-1, with 8 bases aligning to TRBD2. The CDR3 contains 15 residues. The V gene end was trimmed by 3 bases and the J gene end by 6 bases; junction bases not matched to a gene: 7. Germline lookup yields CDR1 KGHSH and CDR2 LQKENI.

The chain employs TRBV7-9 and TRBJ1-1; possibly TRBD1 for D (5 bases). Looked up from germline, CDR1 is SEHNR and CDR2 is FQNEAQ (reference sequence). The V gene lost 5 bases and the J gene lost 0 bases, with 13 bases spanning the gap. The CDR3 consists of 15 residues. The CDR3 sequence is CASSPRQTLNTEAFF. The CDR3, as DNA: TGTGCCAGCAGCCCGCGACAGACCTTGAACACTGAAGCTTTCTTT. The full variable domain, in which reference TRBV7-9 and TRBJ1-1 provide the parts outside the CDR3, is DTGVSQNPRHKITKRGQNVTFRCDPISEHNRLYWYRQTLGQGPEFLTYFQNEAQLEKSRLLSDRFSAERPKGSFSTLEIQRTEQGDSAMYLCASSPRQTLNTEAFFGQGTRLTVV.

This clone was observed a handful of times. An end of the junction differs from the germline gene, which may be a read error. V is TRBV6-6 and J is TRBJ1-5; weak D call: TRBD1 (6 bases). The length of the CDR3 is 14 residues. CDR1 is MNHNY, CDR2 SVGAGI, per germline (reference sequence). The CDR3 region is CASSYVRGNQPQNF. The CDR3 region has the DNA TGTGCCAGCAGTTACGTCAGGGGTAATCAGCCCCAGAATTTT.

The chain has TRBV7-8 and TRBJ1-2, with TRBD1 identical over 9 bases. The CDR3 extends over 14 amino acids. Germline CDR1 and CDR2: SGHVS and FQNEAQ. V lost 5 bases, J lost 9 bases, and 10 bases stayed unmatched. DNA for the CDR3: TGTGCCAGCAGCCTACAGGGACAGGGCGTCAGCTACACCTTC. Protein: CASSLQGQGVSYTF.

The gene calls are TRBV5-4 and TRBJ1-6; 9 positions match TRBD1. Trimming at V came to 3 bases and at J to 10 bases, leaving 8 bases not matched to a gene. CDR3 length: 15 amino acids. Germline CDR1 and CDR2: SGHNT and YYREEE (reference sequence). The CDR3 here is CASSSTGQGGSPLHF. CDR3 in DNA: TGTGCCAGCAGCTCCACGGGACAGGGAGGATCACCCCTCCACTTT.

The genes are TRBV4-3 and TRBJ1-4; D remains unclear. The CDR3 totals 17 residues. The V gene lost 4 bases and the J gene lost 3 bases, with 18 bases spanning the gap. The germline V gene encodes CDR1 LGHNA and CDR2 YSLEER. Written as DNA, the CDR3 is TGCGCCAGCAGCCTGAACGTATTGAGTACGTCTAATGAAAAACTGTTTTTT. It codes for CASSLNVLSTSNEKLFF.